This T cell receptor beta chain emerged from a study of blood T cell repertoires in COVID-19. Some clones are missing from TCRdb's copy, which holds only in-frame ones; the method was immunoSEQ multiplex PCR. The repertoire holds about 190,000 clones, with 78% as singletons. This clone has only one observation. The source is a woman aged 80 or over with active or convalescent COVID-19. The specimen sequenced was peripheral blood.

In nucleotides, the CDR3 is TGTGCCAGTAGGACGGGGGGAGGGACCGGGGAGCTGTTTTTT. Translated, it gives CASRTGGGTGELFF. The chain links TRBV19 to TRBJ2-2, with 7 bases fitting TRBD2. The V and J ends lost 6 bases and 5 bases, in that order; junction bases with no gene match: 6. The CDR3 has 14 residues. In germline, CDR1 is LNHDA, CDR2 SQIVND (reference sequence).